This T cell receptor beta chain stems from a study of Graves' ophthalmopathy and Graves' hyperthyroidism (dated by TCRdb to 2017 to 2018). Regarding the study in general: Peripheral blood was collected at initial diagnosis, prior to any treatment. To tell Graves' ophthalmopathy apart from Graves' hyperthyroidism, and to predict which patients would progress to ophthalmopathy, the study relied on TCR beta repertoire signatures. In total, approximately 130 blood samples were TCR-sequenced: around 42 ophthalmopathy, some 80 hyperthyroidism and approximately 17 hyperthyroidism-to-ophthalmopathy patients. To explore V-J signatures that separate ophthalmopathy from hyperthyroidism, a discovery set of about a hundred patients was enrolled, consisting of about 45 with ophthalmopathy and around 60 with stable hyperthyroidism. An independent validation cohort comprised 18 hyperthyroidism patients and some 16 patients who later progressed from hyperthyroidism to ophthalmopathy. T-cell repertoires of thyroid tissue and blood were compared in over 5 hyperthyroidism patients. Once sampling was done, hyperthyroidism patients were given methimazole at a starting dose of 30 mg daily, while ophthalmopathy patients were given high-dose intravenous methylprednisolone.

Summary of the overall study and its limitations: No statistical method was used to predetermine the sample size, and group allocation was not hidden from the investigators. Most expanded thyroid clonotypes with a frequency above 0.001 also appeared in blood, which suggests that blood repertoires may reflect the immune response in the thyroid. In cross-validation, the 13-signature model distinguished ophthalmopathy from stable hyperthyroidism with around 90% sensitivity and approximately 81% specificity, while in the test set the corresponding values were around 79% and 71%. In validation, the model predicted ophthalmopathy progression with roughly 68% sensitivity and less than 80% specificity; some 13 predicted patients were CT-confirmed with GO in a median of about 6.2 months.

For repertoire sequencing, TCR beta CDR3 regions were amplified from RNA transcripts. HTBI primers and the Qiagen OneStep RT-PCR kit were used in a first-round RT-PCR, which was followed by a second-round multiplex PCR, size selection and purification. Libraries were sequenced paired-end with 100 bp reads on an Illumina HiSeq2000. On the authors' methods: Reads were processed with SOAPnuke, discarding reads with adapters, uncalled bases, mean Phred below 15, or no exact constant-primer or identifier match. High-quality paired reads were merged with COPE v1.2.5. Unique nucleotide sequences were defined as clonotypes and aligned to IMGT TRB V, D and J references using MiTCR v1.1. The analysis was limited to V-J combinations with a frequency above 0.0001, which together covered 99% to 99.2% of the repertoires. For each V-J combination, a TCR clonal expansion and chaos score was defined as the ratio of F50 clonal expansion to chaos observed in the TCRdist matrix. Welch's t-statistics and random forest were used to narrow the features down to more than 10 V-J combinations, which were then fed into a naive Bayes classifier. The similarity between thyroid and blood repertoires was quantified using the Morisita-Horn index. TCRdb reprocessed the public reads (quality trimming at Q25 with fastp, clone calling with MiXCR) and kept in-frame beta chains. Rows are unified per CDR3 protein, each entry keeping the most common DNA and genes. It is TCRdb's table, rather than the study itself, that gives the V and J calls and clone size. Present in this sample are over 40,000 distinct CDR3 sequences, 50% of which were seen just once. The ten largest clones capture around 23% of the sample.

Worth noting for this clonotype: What antigen it recognizes has not been identified. No qualities accompany the bases; no much larger clone lies one base away.

Taken from cysteine to phenylalanine, the CDR3 has 12 residues. Solely the CDR3 DNA is kept, with 36 bases framed from the first base. Between the V and J ends, shortened by 7 bases and 0 bases respectively, the junction contains 10 bases. CDR1 and CDR2, looked up from the germline V gene (reference sequence), are DFQATT and SNEGSKA. Ophthalmopathy patients were characterized by moderately to severely active disease, a Clinical Activity Score of at least 3, a NOSPECS grade of at least 4, and a disease duration under 3 months. Anyone with other autoimmune diseases, uncontrolled infections, pregnancy or lactation was excluded from the study. Diagnosis relied on clinical symptoms, serum thyroxine, TRAb, thyroid ultrasound and orbital computed tomography. Ficoll-Paque density gradient centrifugation was used to isolate PBMCs from under 11 ml of fresh peripheral blood. Trizol reagent was used to extract the total RNA, and its quality was then checked on an Agilent 2100 Bioanalyzer.

The receptor's source is an adult man with Graves' ophthalmopathy. The chain links TRBV20-1 with TRBJ2-7, with the D segment identity uncertain. Sequencing was performed on peripheral blood. The CDR3: CSGAYHSYEQYF. DNA sequence: TGCAGTGGTGCCTACCACTCCTACGAGCAGTACTTC.